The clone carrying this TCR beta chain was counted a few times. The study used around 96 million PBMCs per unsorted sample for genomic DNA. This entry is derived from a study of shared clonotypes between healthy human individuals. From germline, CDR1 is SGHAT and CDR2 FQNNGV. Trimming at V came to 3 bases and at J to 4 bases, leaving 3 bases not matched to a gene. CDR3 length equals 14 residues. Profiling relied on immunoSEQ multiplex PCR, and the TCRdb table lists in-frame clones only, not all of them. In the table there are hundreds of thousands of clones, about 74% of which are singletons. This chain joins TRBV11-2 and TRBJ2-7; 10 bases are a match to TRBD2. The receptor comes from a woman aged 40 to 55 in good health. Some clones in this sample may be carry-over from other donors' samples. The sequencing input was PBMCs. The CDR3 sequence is CASSFRAGGYEQYF. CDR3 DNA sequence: TGTGCCAGCAGCTTCCGAGCGGGAGGGTACGAGCAGTACTTC.